This TCR beta chain was obtained from a study of blood T cell repertoires in COVID-19 (dated by TCRdb to between 2020 and 2021). The study in broad terms: Samples covering the acute and convalescent phases of COVID-19 were provided by collaborators in the United States, Italy and Spain. The material from the prospective study consisted of cDNA or gDNA derived from T cells, B-cell-depleted T cells, or PBMCs. Deeply sampled blood TCRbeta repertoires from subjects exposed to, actively infected with, or recovered from COVID-19 were included in the dataset. The repertoires were released in a freely available public database meant as a resource for research on the immune response to SARS-CoV-2. Samples came from the ongoing ImmuneRACE study (first 160 participants) plus 1,254 subjects from 6 global collaborators. A de-identified subject ID, COVID-19 status, age in years and sex were almost always included in the sample metadata. HLA class I and class II types, where available, came from metadata supplied by the sample provider rather than from assay-based typing. Study-wide findings and limitations: The amount of clinical and demographic metadata varied by source and participant and was provided uncurated.

TCRbeta CDR3 regions were amplified from genomic DNA by means of the immunoSEQ Assay, a bias-controlled multiplex PCR. From the authors' description of their analysis: Within the assay, amplification of reference gene primers was used to estimate how many nucleated cells each sample contained. To quantify the absolute abundance of each unique TCRbeta CDR3 rearrangement, sequence reads were collapsed and filtered. For each sample, productive Simpson clonality was calculated as the square root of Simpson's diversity index over productive rearrangements. The clones in this table, taken by TCRdb from immuneACCESS, are in-frame only. Not every clone is retained; where verified, under half of the shortfall comes from an unresolved V gene, and the cause of the rest is unknown. D and trimming come from the DNA, and the V and J calls and clone size come from that table. Across this sample there are about 83,000 clones, with about 87% seen only once. The ten most abundant clones make up 8% of the sample.

CDR1 SNHLY and CDR2 FYNNEI were looked up in the germline V gene. The CDR3 sequence holds 15 residues, the cysteine and phenylalanine included. This entry keeps only the CDR3 DNA: 45 bases, framed from base 1. Cut back by 4 bases and 0 bases, the V and J ends lie 10 bases apart. Each collaborating institution followed its own protocols to collect whole blood in K2EDTA tubes. Collaborator samples were shipped for TCRbeta analysis as frozen whole blood, isolated PBMCs, or DNA extracted from either sample type. Comments on this clone: This receptor's antigen is unknown. Base qualities were left out, and no much larger clone turns up one base away.

The sequenced sample was peripheral blood. Recombination connected TRBV2 to TRBJ1-3; TRBD1 is a weak D gene call, 6 bases matching. The TCR comes from a man aged 80 or over with active or convalescent COVID-19. The CDR3 sequence is CASSAGQSSGNTIYF. The sequence in DNA is TGTGCCAGCAGTGCCGGACAGAGCTCTGGAAACACCATATATTTT.